Shown below are 7 T cell receptor beta chains from a single sample sequenced in a study of T cell repertoires in cytomegalovirus infection. Each CDR3 protein gets one entry after TCRdb re-called the reads with MiXCR. The table records 250,000 to 300,000 distinct CDR3 sequences, approximately 17% of them present only once. The sequenced sample consisted of CD8+ T cells from PBMCs. These receptors were taken from a human donor in good health (CMV status not recorded). Some clones in this sample may be carry-over from other donors' samples.

In the case of this clonotype: A much larger clone lies a single base off, so this may be a read error. V and J are TRBV12-3 or TRBV12-4 and TRBJ1-1; TRBD1 aligns across 7 bases. This CDR3 contains 13 residues. CDR3 loop: CAVTGDMNTEASF. CDR3 nucleotide sequence: TGTGCCGTTACAGGGGACATGAACACTGAAGCTTCCTTT.

The chain uses TRBV6-2 or TRBV6-3 and TRBJ2-1, with TRBD1 matching over 9 bases. This CDR3 spans 15 amino acids. Germline loops: CDR1 MNHEY, CDR2 SVGEGT. The V and J ends lost 2 bases and 4 bases, in that order; junction bases with no gene match: 3. The CDR3 spells CASSYGTGIYNEQFF. CDR3 in DNA: TGTGCCAGCAGTTACGGGACAGGGATATACAATGAGCAGTTCTTC.

This rearrangement joins TRBV20-1 to TRBJ2-1, with a weak D call TRBD2 (5 bases). The V end was cut by 1 base, the J end by 8 bases, with 15 bases between. There are 14 residues in the CDR3. Germline CDR1 and CDR2: DFQATT and SNEGSKA (reference sequence). This chain's CDR3 is CSARGPFDGDEQFF. CDR3 DNA sequence: TGCAGTGCTAGAGGACCATTCGACGGGGATGAGCAGTTCTTC.

This clonotype was found a few times. The chain recombines TRBV20-1 with TRBJ2-7; D ambiguous. The CDR3 runs to 14 residues. The V end was cut by 0 bases, the J end by 6 bases, with 15 bases between. Looked up from germline, CDR1 is DFQATT and CDR2 is SNEGSKA (reference sequence). DNA of the CDR3: TGCAGTGCTAGAGACGGCGGAGCCTACGTCGAGCAGTACTTC. Translating it yields CSARDGGAYVEQYF.

This clonotype was observed a few times. The J gene is TRBJ2-2, the V gene TRBV4-1; D remains ambiguous. Germline loops: CDR1 MGHRA, CDR2 YSYEKL. Deletions cut 1 base from V and 1 base from J, with 4 bases between. The CDR3 loop spans 14 amino acids. Written as DNA, the CDR3 is TGCGCCAGCAGCCAAGTGTTGAACACCGGGGAGCTGTTTTTT. It codes for CASSQVLNTGELFF.

The chain is built from TRBV27 and TRBJ1-1; TRBD1 is a possible D gene (6 bases). There are 14 residues in the CDR3. Germline values: CDR1 MNHEY, CDR2 SMNVEV (reference sequence). V lost 1 base and J lost 5, with 11 bases in between. The CDR3 DNA reads TGTGCCAGCAGTTTATGGGGGACATCTACTGAAGCTTTCTTT. Its translation: CASSLWGTSTEAFF.

The chain uses TRBV4-1 and TRBJ2-2; 13 bases map to TRBD2. CDR1 is MGHRA, CDR2 YSYEKL, per germline. The trim removed 4 bases at V and 5 bases at J, leaving 7 bases unmatched. CDR3 length: 17 residues. The CDR3 region is CASSLLPTSGGTGELFF. CDR3 bases: TGCGCCAGCAGCCTCCTCCCGACTAGCGGGGGGACCGGGGAGCTGTTTTTT.